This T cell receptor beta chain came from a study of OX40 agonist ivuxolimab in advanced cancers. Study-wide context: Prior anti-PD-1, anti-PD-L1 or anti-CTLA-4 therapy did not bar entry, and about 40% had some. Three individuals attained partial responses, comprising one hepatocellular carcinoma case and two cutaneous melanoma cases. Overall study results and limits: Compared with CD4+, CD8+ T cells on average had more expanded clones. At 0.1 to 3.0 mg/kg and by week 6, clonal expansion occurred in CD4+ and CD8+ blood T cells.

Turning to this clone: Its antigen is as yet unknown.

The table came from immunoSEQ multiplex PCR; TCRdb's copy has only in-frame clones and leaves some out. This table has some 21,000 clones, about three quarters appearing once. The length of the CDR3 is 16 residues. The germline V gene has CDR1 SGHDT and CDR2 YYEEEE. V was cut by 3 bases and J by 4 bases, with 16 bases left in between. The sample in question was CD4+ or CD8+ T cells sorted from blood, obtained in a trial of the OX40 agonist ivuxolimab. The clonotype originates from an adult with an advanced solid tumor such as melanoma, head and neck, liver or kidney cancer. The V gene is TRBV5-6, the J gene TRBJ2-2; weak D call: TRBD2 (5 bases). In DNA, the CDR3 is TGTGCCAGCAGCTCGGACGGGGATACGGGCACCGGGGAGCTGTTTTTT. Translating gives CASSSDGDTGTGELFF. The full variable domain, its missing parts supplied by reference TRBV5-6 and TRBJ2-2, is DAGVTQSPTHLIKTRGQQVTLRCSPKSGHDTVSWYQQALGQGPQFIFQYYEEEERQRGNFPDRFSGHQFPNYSSELNVNALLLGDSALYLCASSSDGDTGTGELFFGEGSRLTVL.